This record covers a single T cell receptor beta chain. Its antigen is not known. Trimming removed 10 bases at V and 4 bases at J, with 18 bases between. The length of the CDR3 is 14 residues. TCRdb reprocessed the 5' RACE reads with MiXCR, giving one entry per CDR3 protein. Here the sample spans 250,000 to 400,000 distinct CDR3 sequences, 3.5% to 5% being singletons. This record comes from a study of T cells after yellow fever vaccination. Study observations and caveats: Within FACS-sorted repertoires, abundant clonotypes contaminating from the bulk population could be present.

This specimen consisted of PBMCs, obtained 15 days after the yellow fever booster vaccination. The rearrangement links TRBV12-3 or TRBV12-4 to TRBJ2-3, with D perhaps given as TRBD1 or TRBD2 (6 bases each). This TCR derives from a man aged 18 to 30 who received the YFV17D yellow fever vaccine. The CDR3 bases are TGTGCCACAAAAGGAGGGGGAGTGGCAGATACGCAGTATTTT. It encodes CATKGGGVADTQYF.